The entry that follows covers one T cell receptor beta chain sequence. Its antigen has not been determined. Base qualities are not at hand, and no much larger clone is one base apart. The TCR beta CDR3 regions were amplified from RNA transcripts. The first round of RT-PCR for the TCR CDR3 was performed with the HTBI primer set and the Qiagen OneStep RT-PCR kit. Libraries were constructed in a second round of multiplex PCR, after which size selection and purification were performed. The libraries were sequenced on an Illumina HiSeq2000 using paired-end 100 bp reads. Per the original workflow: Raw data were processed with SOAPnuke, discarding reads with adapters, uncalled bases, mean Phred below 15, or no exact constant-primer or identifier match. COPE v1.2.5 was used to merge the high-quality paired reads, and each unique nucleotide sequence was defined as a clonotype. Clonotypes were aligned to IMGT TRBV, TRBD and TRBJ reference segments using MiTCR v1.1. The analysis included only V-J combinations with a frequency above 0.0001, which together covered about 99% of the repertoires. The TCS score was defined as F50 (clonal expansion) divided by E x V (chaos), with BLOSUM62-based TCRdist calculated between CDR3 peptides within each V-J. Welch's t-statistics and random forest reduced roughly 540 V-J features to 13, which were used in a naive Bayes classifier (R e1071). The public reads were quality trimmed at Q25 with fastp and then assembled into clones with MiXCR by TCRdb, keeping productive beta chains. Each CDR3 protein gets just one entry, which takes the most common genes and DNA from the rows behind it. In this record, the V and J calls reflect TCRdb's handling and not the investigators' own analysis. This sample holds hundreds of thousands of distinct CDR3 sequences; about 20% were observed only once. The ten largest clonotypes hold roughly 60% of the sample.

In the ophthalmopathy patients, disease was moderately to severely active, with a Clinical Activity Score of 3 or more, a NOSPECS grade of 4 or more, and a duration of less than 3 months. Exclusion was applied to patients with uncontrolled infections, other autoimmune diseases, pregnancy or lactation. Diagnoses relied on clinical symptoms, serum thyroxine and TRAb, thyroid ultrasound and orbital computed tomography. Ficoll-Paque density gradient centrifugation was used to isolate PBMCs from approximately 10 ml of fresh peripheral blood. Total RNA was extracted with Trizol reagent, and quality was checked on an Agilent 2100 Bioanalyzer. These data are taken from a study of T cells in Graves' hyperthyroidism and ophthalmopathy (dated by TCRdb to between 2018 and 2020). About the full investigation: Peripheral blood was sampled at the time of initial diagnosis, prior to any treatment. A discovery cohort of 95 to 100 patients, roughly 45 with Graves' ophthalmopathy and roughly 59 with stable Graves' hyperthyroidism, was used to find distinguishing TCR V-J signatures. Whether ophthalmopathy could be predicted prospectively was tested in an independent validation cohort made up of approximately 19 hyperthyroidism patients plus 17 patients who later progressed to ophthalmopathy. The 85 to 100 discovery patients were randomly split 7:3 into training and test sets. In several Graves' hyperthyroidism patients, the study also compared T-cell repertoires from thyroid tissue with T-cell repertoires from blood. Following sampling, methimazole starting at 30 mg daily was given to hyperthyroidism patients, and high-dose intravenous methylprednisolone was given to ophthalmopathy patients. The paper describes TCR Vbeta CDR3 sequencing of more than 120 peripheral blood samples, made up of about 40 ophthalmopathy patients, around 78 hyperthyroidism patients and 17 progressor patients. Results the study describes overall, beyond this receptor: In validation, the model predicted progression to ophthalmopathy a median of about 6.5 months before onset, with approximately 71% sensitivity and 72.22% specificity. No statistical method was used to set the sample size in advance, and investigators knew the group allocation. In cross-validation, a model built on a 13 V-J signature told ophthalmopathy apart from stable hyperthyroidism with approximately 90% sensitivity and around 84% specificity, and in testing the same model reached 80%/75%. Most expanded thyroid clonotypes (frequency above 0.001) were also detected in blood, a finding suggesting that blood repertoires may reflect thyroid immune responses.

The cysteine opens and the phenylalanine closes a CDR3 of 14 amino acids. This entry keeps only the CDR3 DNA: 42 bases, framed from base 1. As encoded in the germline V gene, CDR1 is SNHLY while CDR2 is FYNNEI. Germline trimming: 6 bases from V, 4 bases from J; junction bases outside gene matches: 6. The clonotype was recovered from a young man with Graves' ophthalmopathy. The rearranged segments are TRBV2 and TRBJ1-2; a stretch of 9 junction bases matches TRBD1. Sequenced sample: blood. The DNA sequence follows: TGTGCCAGCAGCGCCGGGACAGGGCCCTATGGCTACACCTTC. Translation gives CASSAGTGPYGYTF. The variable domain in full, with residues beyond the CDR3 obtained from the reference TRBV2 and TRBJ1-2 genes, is EPEVTQTPSHQVTQMGQEVILRCVPISNHLYFYWYRQILGQKVEFLVSFYNNEISEKSEIFDDQFSVERPDGSNFTLKIRSTKLEDSAMYFCASSAGTGPYGYTFGSGTRLTVV.